Given below is one T cell receptor beta chain in context. Its antigen is still unknown. Germline-derived CDR1 and CDR2 are MGHRA and YSYEKL. This CDR3 spans 13 amino acids. The germline V and J ends were trimmed by 3 bases and 7 bases, with 10 bases remaining between them. The record originates from a study of beta chain features in type 1 diabetes. Overall study findings and caveats: Shortening of TCRB CDR3s, moderate but significant, appeared in all four CD4+ subsets of Type 1 diabetes patients. Insertions at VDJ junctions were less frequent in type 1 diabetes patients. These patients also deleted more nucleotides at the same junctions.

Reverse transcription of all isolated RNA meant that expressed TCRB transcripts were sequenced. Generated by immunoSEQ multiplex PCR, the TCRdb table keeps only in-frame clones and is missing some. The data show a few hundred thousand clones, approximately 30% seen once. Sample: naive CD4+ T cells from blood. This TCR was sampled from a young man in good health. The chain carries TRBV4-1 and TRBJ2-1; perhaps TRBD2 as D (6 bases). The CDR3 here is CASSQRLENEQFF. The CDR3 DNA reads as TGCGCCAGCAGCCAGCGACTAGAGAATGAGCAGTTCTTC.